The clone carrying this T cell receptor (beta chain) was recorded at least ten times. Alpha and beta chains were covered, as first-strand cDNA relied on TRAV- and TRBV-specific primers. For amplifying TCRs, the PCR ran for roughly 20 cycles with Phusion, which was used together with a constant-region primer and the adapter on the V primers. TCRdb re-derived calls from the reads in MiXCR, one entry per CDR3 protein. The table lists around 76,000 distinct CDR3 sequences, around 32% of them singletons. These data are taken from a study of low-dose radiotherapy and immunotherapy resistance in tumors. The time point here: before trial treatment. V gave up 6 bases and J gave up 3 bases, with 11 bases separating them. The CDR3 has 13 residues. CDR1 MDHEN and CDR2 SYDVKM come from the germline V gene.

The chain joins TRBV28 to TRBJ2-5; no definite D call. This clonotype was obtained from a female donor with ovarian cancer. The sequencing used PBMCs, collected before treatment. In nucleotides, the CDR3 is TGTGCCAGCAGCCCGGCTCGTGAAGAGACCCAGTACTTC. It translates to CASSPAREETQYF.